These 27 T cell receptor beta chains were sequenced from one sample in a study of patients and donors after allogeneic stem cell transplantation. TCRdb itself ran the RT-PCR reads through MiXCR, one entry per CDR3 protein. The table lists hundreds of thousands of distinct CDR3 sequences, roughly 17% of them singletons. The sequencing input was blood, either unsorted or a sorted T cell fraction (not recorded which). These receptors were collected from a human donor who was either an allogeneic HSCT recipient or a stem cell or donor lymphocyte infusion donor (not recorded which). It is not recorded whose cells these are; they may come from a transplant donor.

This clonotype was detected many times. The J gene is TRBJ2-1, the V gene TRBV20-1; D may be TRBD1 (5 bases). With 6 bases removed from V and 2 bases from J, the gap between germline ends came to 20 bases. Germline V gene sequence: CDR1 DFQATT, CDR2 SNEGSKA (reference sequence). This CDR3 has 16 residues. In nucleotides, the CDR3 is TGCAGTGCCGCAAAATTTGGACACTCTACCTACAATGAGCAGTTCTTC. Protein product: CSAAKFGHSTYNEQFF.

The rearrangement joins TRBV7-3 to TRBJ2-2; D gene ambiguous. Trimming took 5 bases from V and 5 from J, leaving 18 bases between them. The CDR3 runs to 16 residues. Germline V gene lookup returns CDR1 SGHTA and CDR2 FQGTGA. CDR3 amino acids: CASSPRLGIGTGELFF. CDR3 DNA: TGTGCCAGCAGCCCCCGTTTAGGGATAGGAACCGGGGAGCTGTTTTTT.

The chain uses TRBV4-1 and TRBJ2-4; D possibly corresponds to TRBD1 (5 bases). V was clipped by 4 bases and J by 0 bases, with 10 bases between them. This CDR3 region has 15 residues. Germline-derived CDR1 and CDR2 are MGHRA and YSYEKL. CDR3 DNA sequence: TGCGCCAGCAGCCCACAGGTGCTAGCCAAAAACATTCAGTACTTC. Translated: CASSPQVLAKNIQYF.

The chain has TRBV30 and TRBJ2-7; no reliable D call. Germline V gene lookup returns CDR1 GTSNPN and CDR2 SVGIG (reference sequence). V lost 0 bases to trimming and J lost 6 bases, with 6 bases between them. CDR3 length: 11 amino acids. DNA for the CDR3: TGTGCCTGGAGTGTACTTAGCGAGCAGTACTTC. This codes for CAWSVLSEQYF.

This clonotype has just a few counts. The V gene is TRBV11-1, the J gene TRBJ1-1; D remains unclear. Germline loops: CDR1 SGHAT, CDR2 FQDESV (reference sequence). This CDR3 has 16 residues. V lost 1 base and J 4 bases, leaving 16 bases between the germline ends. Written as DNA, the CDR3 is TGTGCCAGCAGCTTAGACTCCTATGGGTCAGGCACTGAAGCTTTCTTT. This translates into CASSLDSYGSGTEAFF. Filled out from reference TRBV11-1 and TRBJ1-1, the complete variable domain reads EAEVAQSPRYKITEKSQAVAFWCDPISGHATLYWYRQILGQGPELLVQFQDESVVDDSQLPKDRFSAERLKGVDSTLKIQPAELGDSAMYLCASSLDSYGSGTEAFFGQGTRLTVV.

The chain carries TRBV25-1 and TRBJ1-4; possibly TRBD1 for D (6 bases). CDR1 is MGHDK, CDR2 SYGVNS, per germline. V was shortened by 1 base and J by 2 bases, with 14 bases between the two germline ends. The CDR3 contains 17 residues. The CDR3 spells CASSESYGGRTNEKLFF. Here the CDR3 DNA reads TGTGCCAGCAGTGAATCTTACGGGGGGCGGACTAATGAAAAACTGTTTTTT.

This clonotype has just a few counts. The chain uses TRBV4-1 and TRBJ1-5; TRBD1 is a possible D gene (5 bases). The germline V gene encodes CDR1 MGHRA and CDR2 YSYEKL. Trimming shortened V by 4 bases and J by 0 bases, and 16 bases separated the two germline ends. This CDR3 is built from 17 residues. CDR3 sequence reads: CASSRLEGVNSNQPQHF. In DNA form, the CDR3 reads TGCGCCAGCAGCCGTTTGGAAGGGGTCAATAGCAATCAGCCCCAGCATTTT.

This clonotype was recorded many times. CDR3 nucleotides: TGTGCCAGCAGCTTATCGGAGGGGTGGCCGATTAGTCCGGATGCGCTGTTTTTT. The encoded protein is CASSLSEGWPISPDALFF. V is TRBV11-2 and J is TRBJ2-2, with a possible D match to TRBD2 (6 bases). This CDR3 has 18 residues. Germline CDR1 reads SGHAT; CDR2 reads FQNNGV. Trimming took 2 bases from V and 13 from J, leaving 29 bases between them.

In its sample, this clonotype was seen a few times. The chain links TRBV6-1 to TRBJ2-3; 7 bases align to TRBD2. Germline CDR1 MNHNS, CDR2 SASEGT. The CDR3 is made up of 13 amino acids. Unmatched junction bases numbered 9, after V lost 6 bases and J lost 9 bases. The CDR3: CASSLLGEGTQYF. The CDR3 DNA is TGTGCCAGCAGCCTACTCGGGGAGGGGACGCAGTATTTT.

Only a few counts were recorded for this clonotype. This sequence joins TRBV20-1 and TRBJ1-1; D not resolved. The CDR3 loop spans 15 amino acids. CDR1 is DFQATT, CDR2 SNEGSKA, per germline (reference sequence). The CDR3 nucleotides are TGCAAAGCAGTTCGTGGCAAGCCAGGGAACACTGAAGCTTTCTTT. Translated, it gives CKAVRGKPGNTEAFF.

The chain couples TRBV10-3 to TRBJ2-2, with D perhaps TRBD1 or TRBD2 (5 bases each). Trimming removed 6 bases from V and 2 bases from J, with 16 bases in between. The CDR3 has 16 residues. Germline assignment: CDR1 ENHRY and CDR2 SYGVKD. The CDR3 spells CAIRPGTGKNTGELFF. The CDR3 DNA reads TGTGCCATCAGGCCCGGGACCGGAAAAAACACCGGGGAGCTGTTTTTT.

The rearrangement joins TRBV6-1 to TRBJ2-7; 8 bases match TRBD2. This CDR3 contains 14 residues. The ends lost 8 bases at V and 6 bases at J; junction bases unmatched: 12. Germline V gene lookup returns CDR1 MNHNS and CDR2 SASEGT. The CDR3 DNA reads TGTGCCAGCCGCCCCTGGGGCCGGGGGGGCGAGCAGTACTTC. Translation: CASRPWGRGGEQYF.

This clonotype was detected only a few times. The chain couples TRBV29-1 to TRBJ1-1; 9 bases fit TRBD1. Per the germline V gene, CDR1 is SQVTM and CDR2 is ANQGSEA. The CDR3 runs 13 residues. J lost 3 bases, V lost 7 bases, and 6 bases had no gene match. CDR3 residues: CSALTGGDTEAFF. The CDR3 coding sequence is TGCAGCGCACTGACAGGGGGGGACACTGAAGCTTTCTTT.

This rearrangement joins TRBV29-1 to TRBJ2-2, with 9 bases that match TRBD1. The J segment lost 6 bases and the V segment lost 7 bases, leaving 6 bases of the junction unmatched. The CDR3 runs 13 residues. The germline V gene encodes CDR1 SQVTM and CDR2 ANQGSEA. The CDR3 nucleotides read TGCAGCGGGGGGACAGGGAAAGCCGGGGAGCTGTTTTTT. Amino acids: CSGGTGKAGELFF.

This CDR3 reads CASSARDSYTDTQYF. CDR3 DNA sequence: TGCGCCAGCAGCGCGAGGGACTCCTACACAGATACGCAGTATTTT. The V call is TRBV5-1, the J call TRBJ2-3; D possibly corresponds to TRBD2 (6 bases). Trimming took off 4 bases at V and 2 bases at J, with 14 bases between the two ends. Germline loops: CDR1 SGHRS, CDR2 YFSETQ. This CDR3 has 15 residues.

This clonotype was seen many times. V and J are TRBV9 and TRBJ2-7; D is uncertain. This CDR3 has 13 residues. Germline V gives CDR1 SGDLS, CDR2 YYNGEE. V lost 0 bases to trimming and J lost 3 bases, with 7 bases between them. The DNA for the CDR3 is TGTGCCAGCAGCGTAGGTATAAGCTACGAGCAGTACTTC. Translation gives CASSVGISYEQYF.

This clonotype was found many times. The CDR3 here is CASSVASGGYNEQFF. CDR3 DNA sequence: TGTGCCAGCAGCGTAGCTAGCGGGGGGTACAATGAGCAGTTCTTC. The chain couples TRBV9 to TRBJ2-1; TRBD2 matches at 11 bases. CDR1 and CDR2 (germline): SGDLS, YYNGEE. This CDR3 contains 15 residues. J lost 4 bases, V lost 0 bases, and 0 bases had no gene match.

This clonotype has a handful of counts. The chain uses TRBV12-3 or TRBV12-4 and TRBJ1-1, with no clear D. Trimming took 6 bases from V and 5 from J, leaving 10 bases between them. The CDR3 runs 12 residues. CDR3 sequence: CASSPTKTEAFF. As DNA, the CDR3 is TGTGCCAGCAGCCCTACGAAGACTGAAGCTTTCTTT.

This clonotype came up a few times. The chain joins TRBV25-1 to TRBJ2-2; 12 positions match TRBD2. V gave up 6 bases and J gave up 5 bases; unmatched junction bases: 7. CDR3 length: 16 amino acids. CDR1 is MGHDK and CDR2 is SYGVNS in the germline V gene. CDR3: CASRTSGSLSTGELFF. CDR3 in DNA: TGTGCCAGCAGGACTAGCGGGAGCCTGAGTACCGGGGAGCTGTTTTTT.

The chain links TRBV20-1 to TRBJ2-3; D is unresolved. The CDR3 runs 13 residues. The germline V gene encodes CDR1 DFQATT and CDR2 SNEGSKA (reference sequence). The V and J ends lost 5 bases and 2 bases respectively, with 11 bases between them. The CDR3 protein is CSAVIGLTDTQYF. The CDR3 DNA reads as TGCAGTGCTGTAATTGGGCTCACAGATACGCAGTATTTT.

This clonotype was found once. The chain recombines TRBV20-1 with TRBJ2-5; 11 bases map to TRBD2. The CDR3 is 15 amino acids. V trimming: 1 base; J trimming: 7 bases; junction bases outside the gene matches: 8. Looked up from germline, CDR1 is DFQATT and CDR2 is SNEGSKA (reference sequence). The DNA of the CDR3 is TGCAGTGCTAGAGGTGGGACTAGCGGACTGGGGACCCAGTACTTC. It encodes CSARGGTSGLGTQYF.

This clonotype was counted between two and nine times. This rearrangement joins TRBV6-2 or TRBV6-3 to TRBJ2-2; TRBD2 agrees at 7 bases. Germline V gives CDR1 MNHEY, CDR2 SVGEGT. V dropped 6 bases and J dropped 1; count of bases not matched to a gene: 8. CDR3 size: 16 residues. CDR3 amino acids: CASSLKGGRNTGELFF. In DNA form, the CDR3 reads TGTGCCAGCAGCTTAAAGGGCGGGAGGAACACCGGGGAGCTGTTTTTT.

The rearrangement joins TRBV5-5 to TRBJ2-7; no clear D gene. Trimming took off 0 bases at V and 7 bases at J, with 8 bases between the two ends. CDR1 is SGHKS and CDR2 is YYEKEE in the germline V gene (reference sequence). The CDR3 consists of 12 residues. CDR3 sequence (DNA): TGTGCCAGCAGCTTGGTGAGTGGGGAGCAGTACTTC. Translating gives CASSLVSGEQYF.

This clonotype turned up a few times. The gene calls are TRBV5-1 and TRBJ2-2; D is ambiguous. The germline gives CDR1 SGHRS, CDR2 YFSETQ. The CDR3 has 15 amino acids. Trimming removed 4 bases at V and 0 bases at J, with 10 bases between. CDR3 nucleotides: TGCGCCAGCAGCCCTTACGTCACGAACACCGGGGAGCTGTTTTTT. Its protein is CASSPYVTNTGELFF.

The chain uses TRBV10-3 and TRBJ2-1; 11 positions agree with TRBD2. The V gene's germline CDR1 is ENHRY and CDR2 SYGVKD. V was pared by 5 bases and J by 2 bases, with 2 bases of the junction left unmatched. CDR3 length equals 15 residues. The CDR3 DNA reads TGTGCCATCAGTTCACTAGCGGGGGCCTACAATGAGCAGTTCTTC. Translation gives CAISSLAGAYNEQFF.

CDR3 amino acids: CASSRPDRGRGYNEQFF. The DNA for the CDR3 is TGTGCCAGCAGTCGCCCGGACAGGGGGAGAGGTTACAATGAGCAGTTCTTC. This chain connects TRBV6-2 or TRBV6-3 to TRBJ2-1; 10 nucleotides align to TRBD1. The V gene's germline CDR1 is MNHEY and CDR2 SVGEGT. V shed 5 bases and J 4 bases; nucleotides not matched to a gene: 11. CDR3 length: 17 residues.

This clonotype has more than one count but fewer than ten. The chain has TRBV20-1 and TRBJ1-2, with 7 bases aligning to TRBD1. Trimming at V came to 8 bases and at J to 9 bases, leaving 9 bases not matched to a gene. CDR3 length: 11 residues. From germline, CDR1 is DFQATT and CDR2 SNEGSKA (reference sequence). Written as DNA, the CDR3 is TGCAGTACCCCTACAGGGGAGAGCTACACCTTC. Its protein product is CSTPTGESYTF.